Below are 14 T cell receptor beta chains sequenced from a single sample in a study of T cells in Graves' hyperthyroidism and ophthalmopathy. Amplification yielded TCR beta CDR3 regions, with RNA transcripts as the source. Carried out on the TCR CDR3, a first-round RT-PCR used the HTBI primer set. TCRdb reprocessed the multiplex PCR reads via MiXCR and lists one record per CDR3 protein. The data contain a few hundred thousand distinct CDR3 sequences, around 21% of them singletons. Sequenced material: blood. These receptors originate from a man in his late teens or twenties with Graves' hyperthyroidism.

A few counts support this clonotype. A much larger clonotype is one base distant, so this may be a read error. The chain links TRBV28 to TRBJ2-5; D not certain. This CDR3 contains 13 residues. In germline, CDR1 is MDHEN, CDR2 SYDVKM. V was shortened by 2 bases and J by 2 bases, with 6 bases between the two germline ends. The CDR3 region is CASSLHSQETQYF. CDR3 nucleotides: TGTGCCAGCAGTTTACACAGTCAAGAGACCCAGTACTTC.

This clonotype came up many times. The chain links TRBV4-1 to TRBJ2-5; a weak D match, TRBD2 (6 bases). Trimming cost V 2 bases and J 4 bases, with 11 bases left between them. Germline assignment: CDR1 MGHRA and CDR2 YSYEKL. This CDR3 spans 14 amino acids. The CDR3 reads CASSQSGGAETQYF. CDR3 DNA sequence: TGCGCCAGCAGCCAAAGCGGCGGGGCAGAGACCCAGTACTTC.

The V gene is TRBV2, the J gene TRBJ1-2; D gene ambiguous. Trimming left V 2 bases short and J 4 bases short, with 20 bases between. Looked up from germline, CDR1 is SNHLY and CDR2 is FYNNEI. This CDR3 is 17 amino acids long. CDR3 sequence reads: CASSEPMTLTRGYGYTF. The CDR3 DNA reads TGTGCCAGCAGTGAACCGATGACACTTACTCGGGGCTATGGCTACACCTTC.

The chain carries TRBV19 and TRBJ1-2; 7 positions agree with TRBD1. This CDR3 has 15 residues. The V gene end was trimmed by 5 bases and the J gene end by 1 base; junction bases not matched to a gene: 7. Germline-derived CDR1 and CDR2 are LNHDA and SQIVND (reference sequence). CDR3 nucleotide sequence: TGTGCCAGTAGTGCGGGGACAGCTTATAACTATGGCTACACCTTC. Its protein product is CASSAGTAYNYGYTF.

This clonotype came up many times. The chain combines TRBV2 with TRBJ1-2; D uncertain. This CDR3 has 13 amino acids. V was clipped by 8 bases and J by 6 bases, with 16 bases between them. Germline-derived CDR1 and CDR2 are SNHLY and FYNNEI. CDR3 nucleotide sequence: TGTGCCAGCTGGTCTGGGGTTCTTGATGGCTACACCTTC. Protein product: CASWSGVLDGYTF.

V and J are TRBV28 and TRBJ2-7; D may match TRBD1 or TRBD2 (6 bases each). Deletions cut 6 bases from V and 3 bases from J, with 21 bases between. This CDR3 has 16 residues. Germline CDR1 MDHEN, CDR2 SYDVKM. CDR3 region: CASSSSAWGANYEQYF. CDR3 DNA: TGTGCCAGCAGCTCGAGTGCCTGGGGGGCAAACTACGAGCAGTACTTC.

This clonotype was counted once. V is TRBV28 and J is TRBJ2-5, with D unclear. The germline V and J ends were trimmed by 5 bases and 7 bases, with 20 bases remaining between them. The V gene's germline CDR1 is MDHEN and CDR2 SYDVKM. The CDR3 spans 15 residues. The CDR3 DNA is TGTGCCAGCAGTGCCACCCCGATGCAGTTTAGGACCCAGTACTTC. Translated, it gives CASSATPMQFRTQYF.

This clonotype was seen many times. The chain joins TRBV20-1 to TRBJ1-5; no clear D. V gave up 5 bases and J gave up 2 bases, with 10 bases separating them. CDR1 DFQATT and CDR2 SNEGSKA come from the germline V gene (reference sequence). The CDR3 runs to 13 residues. The DNA for the CDR3 is TGCAGTGCTGGGAGCGGAGGCAATCAGCCCCAGCATTTT. As protein: CSAGSGGNQPQHF.

The table lists this clonotype with a count of one. This sequence joins TRBV20-1 and TRBJ1-1; D not resolved. V lost 6 bases to trimming and J lost 13 bases, with 9 bases between them. The germline V gene encodes CDR1 DFQATT and CDR2 SNEGSKA (reference sequence). The CDR3 length is 8 residues. The CDR3 nucleotides read TGCAGTGCCGGCAGAAATTTCTTT. Protein sequence: CSAGRNFF.

This clonotype was counted ten times or more. The chain joins TRBV11-2 to TRBJ2-5; maybe TRBD1 (5 bases). Trimming removed 2 bases from V and 1 base from J, with 11 bases in between. The CDR3 is 15 amino acids. Germline CDR1 SGHAT, CDR2 FQNNGV. CDR3 DNA sequence: TGTGCCAGCAGCTTATATAGGGGTCCCCAAGAGACCCAGTACTTC. This codes for CASSLYRGPQETQYF. Full variable domain (missing parts from reference TRBV11-2 and TRBJ2-5): EAGVAQSPRYKIIEKRQSVAFWCNPISGHATLYWYQQILGQGPKLLIQFQNNGVVDDSQLPKDRFSAERLKGVDSTLKIQPAKLEDSAVYLCASSLYRGPQETQYFGPGTRLLVL.

This clonotype was seen ten or more times. The V call is TRBV7-8, the J call TRBJ2-7; D may match TRBD1 or TRBD2 (6 bases each). V was trimmed by 3 bases and J by 0 bases, leaving 12 bases between them. The CDR3 is 15 residues long. Germline V gene lookup returns CDR1 SGHVS and CDR2 FQNEAQ. The CDR3 loop reads CASSLGGHRSYEQYF. As DNA, the CDR3 is TGTGCCAGCAGCTTGGGGGGACACCGCTCCTACGAGCAGTACTTC.

The chain employs TRBV4-1 and TRBJ1-2; 7 nucleotides agree with TRBD1. The germline V gene encodes CDR1 MGHRA and CDR2 YSYEKL. The CDR3 runs 17 residues. Trimming took 2 bases from V and 2 from J; bases not matched to a gene: 11. The CDR3 DNA sequence: TGCGCCAGCAGCCAACACCCTACAGGGGCCGTGAACTATGGCTACACCTTC. Residues: CASSQHPTGAVNYGYTF.

This clonotype showed up many times. The chain joins TRBV6-2 or TRBV6-3 to TRBJ2-5; TRBD2 is a possible D gene (6 bases). V was pared by 2 bases and J by 1 base, with 23 bases between. Germline V gene lookup returns CDR1 MNHEY and CDR2 SVGEGT. The CDR3 loop spans 19 amino acids. The CDR3 DNA reads as TGTGCCAGCAGTTACGGATACCCGGAGGGGAGAGGGGCCCAAGAGACCCAGTACTTC. Translated: CASSYGYPEGRGAQETQYF.

This clonotype has at least ten counts. V usage is TRBV28 and J usage is TRBJ1-1; 9 bases line up with TRBD1. Germline CDR1 and CDR2: MDHEN and SYDVKM. The CDR3 is 15 amino acids. The J segment lost 1 base and the V segment lost 6 bases, leaving 6 bases of the junction unmatched. Written as DNA, the CDR3 is TGTGCCAGCAGCCGGACGACAGGGGGGAACACTGAAGCTTTCTTT. Amino acids: CASSRTTGGNTEAFF. Looking up the rest from reference TRBV28 and TRBJ1-1 gives the full variable domain: DVKVTQSSRYLVKRTGEKVFLECVQDMDHENMFWYRQDPGLGLRLIYFSYDVKMKEKGDIPEGYSVSREKKERFSLILESASTNQTSMYLCASSRTTGGNTEAFFGQGTRLTVV.